This TCR beta chain stems from a study of blood T cell repertoires in COVID-19. As for the study in general: PBMCs, B-cell-depleted T cells, or T cells provided the cDNA or gDNA that made up the material.

The V end was cut by 4 bases, the J end by 5 bases, with 21 bases between. Germline values: CDR1 SGHDT, CDR2 YYEEEE. This CDR3 has 16 residues. This clone was picked up one time. Study processing details: The authors estimated nucleated cell counts from reference gene primer amplification. TCRdb's copy holds only in-frame clones and misses some; the assay was immunoSEQ multiplex PCR. V and J calls and clone size come straight from that table; D and trimming were deduced from the DNA. The sample consists of about 140,000 clones, 88% of them appearing once. Sequencing was performed on peripheral blood. The TCR sequence derives from a man between 65 and 80 years old with acute or convalescent COVID-19. This chain uses TRBV5-6 with TRBJ1-2; tentative D call: TRBD1 (6 bases). This CDR3 reads CASSPRLQGLGYGYTF. CDR3 coding DNA: TGTGCCAGCAGCCCAAGGCTACAGGGTCTAGGGTATGGCTACACCTTC.